The sequence of this T cell receptor (beta chain) was determined in a study of T-cell memory formation after mild COVID-19. Whole-study context: Largely, the TCR clusters proved donor specific. Findings and caveats of the study: Contracting clones localized mainly to CM and EM when CD4+ and mainly to EMRA when CD8+.

This clonotype was found many times. The antigen remains unidentified. MiXCR was run by TCRdb on the 5' RACE reads, yielding one entry per CDR3 protein. The table records around 300,000 distinct CDR3 sequences, roughly an eighth of them present only once. This CDR3 has 12 amino acids. Germline V CDR1 and CDR2: MGHRA, YSYEKL. Trimming removed 1 base at V and 7 bases at J, with 4 bases between. The J gene is TRBJ2-2, the V gene TRBV4-1, with D unresolved. The receptor was isolated from a man younger than 30 who had mild COVID-19 (a few samples of this study predate the infection). Cell type and time point are not known. Sequences were obtained from PBMCs or a T cell subset sorted from them (not recorded which). The CDR3 coding sequence is TGCGCCAGCAGCCAAGTTCTCGGGGAGCTGTTTTTT. Its protein is CASSQVLGELFF.